This is a list of T cell receptor beta chains from one sample in a study of blood T cell repertoires in COVID-19. Repertoires were generated with immunoSEQ multiplex PCR, while TCRdb's copy carries only in-frame clones and drops some. The table lists around 200,000 clones, around 84% of them singletons. The source material was peripheral blood. All receptors derive from a man in his forties with active or convalescent COVID-19. The CDR3 runs from the conserved cysteine through the conserved F or W. A D gene is named only where the DNA matches it firmly. Clone size is stated in some rows and not others, as once, few, many or a class when expanded.

.	TRBV12-3/TRBV12-4	.	TRBJ2-1	CASSYTQINEQFF	TGTGCCAGCAGTTATACACAGATCAATGAGCAGTTCTTC
.	TRBV29-1	.	TRBJ2-3	CSAESAQGTDTQYF	TGCAGCGCCGAATCCGCGCAGGGCACAGATACGCAGTATTTT
TRBD2	TRBV6-6	.	TRBJ2-3	CASIMTSGGATDTQYF	TGTGCCAGCATCATGACTAGCGGGGGGGCAACAGATACGCAGTATTTT
TRBD1	TRBV6-5	.	TRBJ1-4	CASSNRGGEKLFF	TGTGCCAGCAGTAACAGGGGGGGGGAAAAACTGTTTTTT
.	TRBV21-1	.	TRBJ1-4	CASSDGQQPLSTTNEKLFF	TGTGCCAGCAGCGATGGACAGCAACCACTTTCAACAACTAATGAAAAACTGTTTTTT
.	TRBV16	once	TRBJ2-2	CASSQLREVGELFF	TGTGCCAGCAGCCAATTGAGGGAGGTCGGGGAGCTGTTTTTT
.	TRBV7-2	.	TRBJ1-1	CASSLGGMNTEAFF	TGTGCCAGCAGCTTGGGGGGGATGAACACTGAAGCTTTCTTT
TRBD1	TRBV5-4	.	TRBJ1-2	CASSLGGTGGEYGYTF	TGTGCCAGCAGCTTGGGAGGGACAGGGGGAGAGTATGGCTACACCTTC
.	TRBV2	.	TRBJ1-5	CADTIQPQHF	TGTGCCGACACAATTCAGCCCCAGCATTTT
TRBD1	TRBV30	.	TRBJ1-2	CAWSPDRGRGYTF	TGTGCCTGGAGTCCTGACAGGGGTCGGGGCTACACCTTC
.	TRBV3-1/TRBV3-2	few	TRBJ1-1	CASSQDFFGRGTEAFF	TGTGCCAGCAGCCAAGATTTTTTTGGGAGAGGGACTGAAGCTTTCTTT
TRBD1	TRBV11-2	once	TRBJ2-3	CASSFYLSGGQADTQYF	TGTGCCAGCAGCTTCTATCTATCAGGGGGCCAGGCAGATACGCAGTATTTT
.	TRBV19	.	TRBJ1-4	CASSYDSNKEKLFF	TGTGCCAGTAGTTATGACAGCAACAAGGAAAAACTGTTTTTT
TRBD1	TRBV5-1	.	TRBJ2-2	CASSDRATGQPTGELFF	TGCGCCAGCAGCGATAGGGCCACGGGACAGCCCACCGGGGAGCTGTTTTTT
.	TRBV28	few	TRBJ1-5	CASSFSPVEPQHF	TGTGCCAGCAGTTTCTCTCCGGTTGAGCCCCAGCATTTT
TRBD2	TRBV19	.	TRBJ2-5	CASSASGTQYF	TGTGCCAGTAGTGCTAGCGGGACCCAGTACTTC
TRBD2	TRBV27	.	TRBJ2-7	CASSFQFGREIEQYF	TGTGCCAGCAGTTTTCAATTTGGGAGGGAAATCGAGCAGTACTTC
.	TRBV25-1	.	TRBJ1-5	CASAGANQPQHF	TGTGCCAGCGCGGGGGCCAATCAGCCCCAGCATTTT
.	TRBV5-5	.	TRBJ1-1	CASEGSRGNTEAFF	TGTGCCAGCGAGGGGAGCAGGGGAAACACTGAAGCTTTCTTT
.	TRBV18	.	TRBJ2-1	CASSGGASYNEQFF	TGTGCCAGCTCAGGCGGGGCGTCCTACAATGAGCAGTTCTTC
.	TRBV19	.	TRBJ1-5	CASRTTADSNQPQHF	TGTGCCAGTAGAACTACGGCCGATAGCAATCAGCCCCAGCATTTT
.	TRBV27	.	TRBJ1-6	CASGPGRGNSPLHF	TGTGCCAGCGGCCCCGGGAGGGGGAATTCACCCCTCCACTTT
.	TRBV10-2	.	TRBJ2-7	CASNPGLYEQYF	TGCGCCAGCAACCCGGGACTCTACGAGCAGTACTTC
TRBD1	TRBV30	.	TRBJ2-7	CAWSVGTGDHEQYF	TGTGCCTGGAGTGTCGGGACAGGGGACCACGAGCAGTACTTC
.	TRBV2	.	TRBJ1-5	CASSGDPYRETGQPQHF	TGTGCCAGCAGTGGGGACCCATACAGGGAAACGGGTCAGCCCCAGCATTTT
TRBD1	TRBV18	.	TRBJ2-6	CASSTIGQGKANVLTF	TGTGCCAGCTCAACGATCGGACAGGGCAAGGCCAACGTCCTGACTTTC
.	TRBV9	.	TRBJ1-2	CASSVAPGGADYGYTF	TGTGCCAGCAGCGTAGCCCCGGGGGGGGCAGACTATGGCTACACCTTC
TRBD1	TRBV5-1	.	TRBJ1-4	CASSPRTGSFEKLFF	TGCGCCAGCAGCCCACGGACAGGGTCGTTTGAAAAACTGTTTTTT
.	TRBV19	.	TRBJ1-2	CASSQGQGVNYGYTF	TGTGCCAGTAGTCAGGGGCAGGGAGTTAACTATGGCTACACCTTC
TRBD2	TRBV19	.	TRBJ2-1	CASSRTSGGYNEQFF	TGTGCCAGTAGTAGAACTAGCGGGGGGTACAATGAGCAGTTCTTC
.	TRBV27	.	TRBJ2-7	CASRPSTRNYEQYF	TGTGCCAGCCGACCGTCGACAAGAAACTACGAGCAGTACTTC
TRBD1	TRBV18	.	TRBJ2-7	CASSLGTGGYEQYF	TGTGCCAGCTCACTCGGGACAGGGGGCTACGAGCAGTACTTC
TRBD2	TRBV5-5	once	TRBJ2-5	CASSSGTSGKETQYF	TGTGCCAGCAGCTCCGGGACTAGCGGAAAAGAGACCCAGTACTTC
.	TRBV15	.	TRBJ2-7	CATSRGASSEQYF	TGTGCCACCAGCAGGGGCGCTAGCAGCGAGCAGTACTTC
TRBD1	TRBV11-2	.	TRBJ1-1	CASSPRTGGTEAFF	TGTGCCAGCAGCCCCCGGACAGGAGGCACTGAAGCTTTCTTT
.	TRBV6-5	.	TRBJ2-3	CASSSSGTDTQYF	.
TRBD1	TRBV12-5	.	TRBJ1-6	CASGLVGQLYNSPLHF	TGTGCTAGTGGTTTGGTGGGACAGCTCTATAATTCACCCCTCCACTTT
.	TRBV4-1	.	TRBJ2-1	CASSRLTGTDNEQFF	TGCGCCAGCAGCCGACTGACAGGGACTGACAATGAGCAGTTCTTC
.	TRBV5-1	.	TRBJ1-1	CASSPGSMNTEAFF	TGCGCCAGCAGCCCCGGGAGCATGAACACTGAAGCTTTCTTT
.	TRBV4-2	once	TRBJ1-1	CASSQTGLTEAFF	TGTGCCAGCAGCCAGACAGGCCTAACTGAAGCTTTCTTT
.	TRBV19	.	TRBJ1-5	CASSITGSHTDQPQHF	TGTGCCAGTAGTATCACAGGGTCCCATACTGATCAGCCCCAGCATTTT